Listed here are 25 T cell receptor beta chains from one sample, sequenced in a study of cytomegalovirus exposure and HLA in healthy donors. The PCR had 60 Vbeta and 13 Jbeta primers. The repertoire was sequenced with immunoSEQ multiplex PCR; TCRdb's copy has only in-frame clones and lacks some. Among about 180,000 clones listed, about 79% were seen once. Material for sequencing was PBMCs. Receptors originate from a middle-aged man in good health and CMV-seropositive.

This sequence joins TRBV29-1 and TRBJ1-4; 7 positions match TRBD1. The CDR3 length is 14 residues. The V gene end was trimmed by 4 bases and the J gene end by 8 bases; junction bases not matched to a gene: 10. CDR1 SQVTM and CDR2 ANQGSEA come from the germline V gene. CDR3 in amino acids: CSVAHRGEREKLFF. DNA for the CDR3: TGCAGCGTTGCCCACAGGGGTGAACGCGAAAAACTGTTTTTT.

The chain joins TRBV11-3 to TRBJ2-1; a possible D gene is TRBD2 (6 bases). This CDR3 comprises 15 residues. V lost 0 bases and J lost 8, with 14 bases in between. Germline-derived CDR1 and CDR2 are SGHNT and YENEEA. DNA for the CDR3: TGTGCCAGCAGCTTAGATCAGAGTAGCGGATATGAGCAGTTCTTC. Protein sequence: CASSLDQSSGYEQFF.

J is TRBJ1-4 and V is TRBV9; weak D call: TRBD1 (5 bases). The CDR3 has 15 residues. V was cut by 0 bases and J by 6 bases, with 12 bases left in between. The germline V gene encodes CDR1 SGDLS and CDR2 YYNGEE. CDR3: CASSVALGGDEKLFF. The DNA for the CDR3 is TGTGCCAGCAGCGTAGCTCTCGGGGGGGATGAAAAACTGTTTTTT.

The chain combines TRBV9 with TRBJ2-2; D might be TRBD2 (5 bases). With 6 bases removed from V and 4 bases from J, the gap between germline ends came to 13 bases. Germline CDR1 reads SGDLS; CDR2 reads YYNGEE. The CDR3 contains 14 residues. The CDR3 nucleotides read TGTGCCAGCACTCCCCCGGCGGGCACCGGGGAGCTGTTTTTT. Its protein product is CASTPPAGTGELFF.

V usage is TRBV2 and J usage is TRBJ2-7; tentatively, D is TRBD2 (5 bases). V dropped 6 bases and J dropped 0 bases, with 18 bases sitting between them. CDR3 length equals 16 residues. The germline CDR1 and CDR2 sequences are SNHLY and FYNNEI. The CDR3 region is CASREPRTVSSYEQYF. In DNA form, the CDR3 reads TGTGCCAGCAGGGAGCCAAGGACTGTCAGCTCCTACGAGCAGTACTTC.

This clone was seen more than once but under ten times. The chain carries TRBV10-3 and TRBJ2-7; TRBD1 agrees at 12 bases. The V segment lost 10 bases and the J segment 6 bases; nucleotides outside the gene matches: 4. The CDR3 is 12 amino acids. Looked up from germline, CDR1 is ENHRY and CDR2 is SYGVKD. The CDR3 sequence is CATGQGAGEQYF. For the CDR3, the DNA is TGTGCCACGGGACAGGGGGCTGGCGAGCAGTACTTC.

The chain joins TRBV7-9 to TRBJ1-5; tentatively, D is TRBD1 (6 bases). Germline V gives CDR1 SEHNR, CDR2 FQNEAQ (reference sequence). The CDR3 is 14 amino acids. Trimming took off 5 bases at V and 1 base at J, with 9 bases between the two ends. The CDR3 DNA sequence: TGTGCCAGCAGCGTGACAGGAAGCAATCAGCCCCAGCATTTT. It translates to CASSVTGSNQPQHF.

J is TRBJ1-4 and V is TRBV6-5; 8 bases match TRBD1. Per the germline V gene, CDR1 is MNHEY and CDR2 is SVGAGI. This CDR3 has 12 amino acids. The V gene end was trimmed by 8 bases and the J gene end by 8 bases; junction bases not matched to a gene: 4. CDR3 in amino acids: CASRDRQEKLFF. Written as DNA, the CDR3 is TGTGCCAGCCGGGACAGGCAAGAAAAACTGTTTTTT.

The rearrangement uses TRBV19 and TRBJ1-4, with 7 nucleotides matching TRBD1. This CDR3 region has 16 residues. Germline CDR1 and CDR2: LNHDA and SQIVND (reference sequence). V lost 4 bases to trimming and J lost 7 bases; unmatched junction nucleotides: 12. The DNA for the CDR3 is TGTGCCAGTAGTACGGGAGGGGGCGCCGGCGGTGAAAAACTGTTTTTT. This encodes CASSTGGGAGGEKLFF.

V usage is TRBV18 and J usage is TRBJ2-7; 10 bases line up with TRBD1. V dropped 0 bases and J dropped 5; count of bases not matched to a gene: 7. Germline V gene lookup returns CDR1 KGHSH and CDR2 LQKENI. The CDR3 is 16 residues long. This chain's CDR3 is CASSPPRDRGPHEQYF. In nucleotides, the CDR3 is TGTGCCAGCTCACCACCGAGGGACAGGGGCCCCCACGAGCAGTACTTC. The whole variable domain, filled in from reference TRBV18 and TRBJ2-7, reads NAGVMQNPRHLVRRRGQEARLRCSPMKGHSHVYWYRQLPEEGLKFMVYLQKENIIDESGMPKERFSAEFPKEGPSILRIQQVVRGDSAAYFCASSPPRDRGPHEQYFGPGTRLTVT.

Regarding this clone: A read error may account for a junction end that differs from germline. V and J are TRBV6-1 and TRBJ2-6, with a tentative D call TRBD1 (6 bases). The CDR3 is made up of 18 amino acids. Germline V CDR1 and CDR2: MNHNS, SASEGT. The CDR3 coding sequence is TGTGCCAGCAGTGAAATGGGACATAAATCTTTGGGGGCCAACGGCCTGACTTTC. It translates to CASSEMGHKSLGANGLTF.

The J gene is TRBJ2-7, the V gene TRBV7-2; possible D gene TRBD1, 6 bases. The CDR3 is made up of 11 amino acids. In germline, CDR1 is SGHTA, CDR2 FQGNSA. Trimming removed 6 bases from V and 6 bases from J, with 9 bases in between. CDR3 bases: TGTGCCAGCAGTATAGGGGGCGAGCAGTACTTC. This sequence encodes CASSIGGEQYF.

The J gene is TRBJ2-2, the V gene TRBV5-1, with 8 bases matching TRBD2. The V gene end was trimmed by 3 bases and the J gene end by 4 bases; junction bases not matched to a gene: 5. The length of the CDR3 is 15 residues. Germline CDR1 SGHRS, CDR2 YFSETQ. In DNA form, the CDR3 reads TGCGCCAGCAGCTCAATAGCGGGACCCACCGGGGAGCTGTTTTTT. Amino acids: CASSSIAGPTGELFF.

The V gene is TRBV11-3, the J gene TRBJ2-7; 10 bases match TRBD2. The CDR3 covers 15 residues. Germline V gene sequence: CDR1 SGHNT, CDR2 YENEEA. The trim removed 5 bases at V and 3 bases at J, leaving 7 bases unmatched. The CDR3 spells CASSPGLAGDYEQYF. The CDR3 DNA reads TGTGCCAGCAGCCCCGGCCTAGCGGGAGACTACGAGCAGTACTTC. The full variable domain, its missing parts supplied by reference TRBV11-3 and TRBJ2-7, is EAGVVQSPRYKIIEKKQPVAFWCNPISGHNTLYWYLQNLGQGPELLIRYENEEAVDDSQLPKDRFSAERLKGVDSTLKIQPAELGDSAVYLCASSPGLAGDYEQYFGPGTRLTVT.

The rearrangement links TRBV7-9 to TRBJ2-3; D possibly corresponds to TRBD2 (5 bases). The germline V gene has CDR1 SEHNR and CDR2 FQNEAQ (reference sequence). Between the trimmed V and J ends, which lost 4 bases and 0 bases, there was a span of 17 bases. The CDR3 loop spans 17 amino acids. CDR3 region: CASSSPLGGGSTDTQYF. Here the CDR3 DNA reads TGTGCCAGCAGCTCCCCGCTCGGAGGCGGAAGCACAGATACGCAGTATTTT.

A note on this clone: Because the CDR3's place on the DNA is in doubt, the DNA is left out and the CDR3 is given as listed by TCRdb. This sequence joins TRBV23-1 and TRBJ2-7; TRBD1, the table's D call, lacks a check against the DNA. TRBV23-1 counts as an open reading frame of uncertain function. The CDR3 has 14 residues if both end residues are counted. The CDR3 reads CASILGTTSSEQYF.

This clone was seen once. The DNA of the CDR3 is TGTGCCAGCAGTGAACTCAGGGCTGGAAACACCATATATTTT. This encodes CASSELRAGNTIYF. The rearrangement uses TRBV2 and TRBJ1-3; D perhaps matches TRBD1 (5 bases). The ends were cut back, 2 bases at V and 2 bases at J, with 7 bases in the middle. The CDR3 contains 14 residues. Germline V lookup: CDR1 SNHLY, CDR2 FYNNEI.

The gene calls are TRBV15 and TRBJ2-3; no firm D call. The V and J ends lost 3 bases and 3 bases respectively, with 13 bases between them. Germline V gene lookup returns CDR1 LNHNV and CDR2 YYDKDF (reference sequence). The CDR3 loop spans 15 amino acids. CDR3 region: CATSRATQTTDTQYF. CDR3 nucleotide sequence: TGTGCCACCAGCAGGGCGACTCAAACTACAGATACGCAGTATTTT.

The chain employs TRBV5-1 and TRBJ2-5, with TRBD2 matching over 11 bases. There are 14 residues in the CDR3. Germline CDR1 and CDR2: SGHRS and YFSETQ. Trimming removed 3 bases from V and 10 bases from J; junction bases left unmatched: 8. The CDR3 nucleotides are TGCGCCAGCAGCTCGACTAGCGGGGTTCGGGACCAGTACTTC. It codes for CASSSTSGVRDQYF.

This clone appeared once. The V gene is TRBV19, the J gene TRBJ2-4; 7 nucleotides match TRBD2. Germline V gene sequence: CDR1 LNHDA, CDR2 SQIVND (reference sequence). J lost 8 bases, V lost 7 bases, and 14 bases had no gene match. This CDR3 has 15 residues. CDR3 DNA sequence: TGTGCCAGTATGGGGGGAGGGCCGTTGGGAGACATTCAGTACTTC. It yields the protein CASMGGGPLGDIQYF. The full variable domain, its missing parts supplied by reference TRBV19 and TRBJ2-4, is DGGITQSPKYLFRKEGQNVTLSCEQNLNHDAMYWYRQDPGQGLRLIYYSQIVNDFQKGDIAEGYSVSREKKESFPLTVTSAQKNPTAFYLCASMGGGPLGDIQYFGAGTRLSVL.

V is TRBV7-2 and J is TRBJ2-2; 8 bases are a match to TRBD2. Looked up from germline, CDR1 is SGHTA and CDR2 is FQGNSA. CDR3 size: 16 residues. V shed 5 bases and J 5 bases; nucleotides not matched to a gene: 10. The CDR3 DNA reads TGTGCCAGCAGCGGTCAAGCGGGAGATGAAACCGGGGAGCTGTTTTTT. Amino acid sequence: CASSGQAGDETGELFF. The complete variable domain, with remaining parts taken from reference TRBV7-2 and TRBJ2-2, reads GAGVSQSPSNKVTEKGKDVELRCDPISGHTALYWYRQSLGQGLEFLIYFQGNSAPDKSGLPSDRFSAERTGGSVSTLTIQRTQQEDSAVYLCASSGQAGDETGELFFGEGSRLTVL.

The chain has TRBV7-2 and TRBJ2-3; D is ambiguous. The CDR3 totals 13 residues. V lost 4 bases and J lost 6, with 11 bases in between. The V gene's germline CDR1 is SGHTA and CDR2 FQGNSA. The CDR3 coding sequence is TGTGCCAGCAGCTCTAGAGGATCGGATACGCAGTATTTT. The encoded protein is CASSSRGSDTQYF.

The V call is TRBV11-3, the J call TRBJ2-7; 7 nucleotides match TRBD1. The CDR3 totals 14 residues. Germline V gene data show CDR1 as SGHNT and CDR2 as YENEEA. The trim removed 3 bases at V and 4 bases at J, leaving 6 bases unmatched. The CDR3, as DNA: TGTGCCAGCAGCTTCGGGACAGCCTTTTACGAGCAGTACTTC. It yields the protein CASSFGTAFYEQYF. Complete variable domain (other parts from reference TRBV11-3 and TRBJ2-7): EAGVVQSPRYKIIEKKQPVAFWCNPISGHNTLYWYLQNLGQGPELLIRYENEEAVDDSQLPKDRFSAERLKGVDSTLKIQPAELGDSAVYLCASSFGTAFYEQYFGPGTRLTVT.

The V gene is TRBV5-8, the J gene TRBJ2-7; the match to TRBD2 covers 7 bases. This CDR3 comprises 17 residues. Germline CDR1 SGHTS, CDR2 YDEGEE. V dropped 5 bases and J dropped 5; count of bases not matched to a gene: 19. CDR3 nucleotide sequence: TGTGCCAGCAGAACTCCCGCCGTGGGGGGGTTAACCCACGAGCAGTACTTC. Translating gives CASRTPAVGGLTHEQYF.

This chain joins TRBV5-1 and TRBJ2-7; 8 bases align to TRBD2. Trimming cost V 4 bases and J 5 bases; bases outside gene matches: 8. The CDR3 runs to 14 residues. From germline, CDR1 is SGHRS and CDR2 YFSETQ. For the CDR3, the DNA is TGCGCCAGCAGCCTCGGGGGGGGGTTCGACGAGCAGTACTTC. This gives the protein CASSLGGGFDEQYF. The full variable domain, rest sourced from reference TRBV5-1 and TRBJ2-7, is KAGVTQTPRYLIKTRGQQVTLSCSPISGHRSVSWYQQTPGQGLQFLFEYFSETQRNKGNFPGRFSGRQFSNSRSEMNVSTLELGDSALYLCASSLGGGFDEQYFGPGTRLTVT.